This T cell receptor beta chain was captured by sequencing in a study of blood T cell repertoires in COVID-19. Across the study: From the United States, Italy and Spain came samples of acute and convalescent COVID-19. From T cells, B-cell-depleted T cells, or PBMCs came the material, which was cDNA or gDNA.

Source study methods: Cell counts per sample came from amplifying reference gene primers. The data were produced by immunoSEQ multiplex PCR, yet TCRdb's version contains in-frame clones alone and is incomplete. D and trimming were read from the DNA, whereas the V and J calls and clone size are those reported in that table. In the table there are 65,000 to 90,000 clones, more than 75% of which are singletons. V was cut by 2 bases and J by 4 bases, with 9 bases left in between. This CDR3 has 13 residues. The germline gives CDR1 SGHNT, CDR2 YYREEE (reference sequence). This TCR was sampled from a man between 60 and 75 years old with acute or convalescent COVID-19. The chain employs TRBV5-4 and TRBJ1-1, with D maybe TRBD1 (5 bases). Sequencing input: peripheral blood. CDR3 residues: CASSFSRATEAFF. The CDR3 DNA reads TGTGCCAGCAGCTTCTCCAGGGCCACTGAAGCTTTCTTT.